This T cell receptor (beta chain) was found in a study of beta chain features in type 1 diabetes. Study-level information: Cell yields, gender and age were similar in healthy donors and patients. General observations from the study: Researchers reported that naive, central memory and Treg TCRB repertoires appeared more similar in patients than in healthy donors. The study found moderately but significantly shorter TCRB CDR3s in all four CD4+ subsets of Type 1 diabetes patients.

The single heparinised draw taken from each donor contained 90 to 150 mL of blood on average. V lost 3 bases and J 5 bases, leaving 4 bases between the germline ends. Germline V gives CDR1 GTSNPN, CDR2 SVGIG (reference sequence). This CDR3 is built from 10 residues. Sequencing targeted expressed TCRB transcripts, as all isolated RNA had been reverse transcribed. Each sample of naive, central memory or regulatory T cells had, on average, around 3.5 million reads. Profiling relied on immunoSEQ multiplex PCR, and the TCRdb table lists in-frame clones only, not all of them. This sample has over 650,000 clones, with around 15% found just once. About this clone: Its specificity is unknown.

The chain carries TRBV30 and TRBJ1-1; D is unclear. The clonotype originates from a man in his late teens or twenties with type 1 diabetes. Sequenced input: naive CD4+ T cells from blood. The CDR3 sequence: CAWRDTEAFF. The CDR3 DNA is TGTGCCTGGAGGGATACTGAAGCTTTCTTT. The entire variable domain, with the rest obtained from reference TRBV30 and TRBJ1-1, is as follows: SQTIHQWPATLVQPVGSPLSLECTVEGTSNPNLYWYRQAAGRGLQLLFYSVGIGQISSEVPQNLSASRPQDRQFILSSKKLLLSDSGFYLCAWRDTEAFFGQGTRLTVV.